The 6 T cell receptor beta chains below come from one sample, sequenced in a study of identical twins. Via MiXCR, TCRdb re-called the 5' RACE reads, giving one row per CDR3 protein. The sample contains a few hundred thousand distinct CDR3 sequences, 14% of which appear only once. The same sample was also used in a study of yellow fever vaccine responses in identical twins.

Sequencing was done on a sample of CD4+ T cells sorted from blood. All receptors come from a woman younger than 30 in good health.

V usage is TRBV15 and J usage is TRBJ2-7, with D maybe TRBD1 (6 bases). CDR1 and CDR2 (germline): LNHNV, YYDKDF (reference sequence). This CDR3 has 14 residues. The germline V and J ends were trimmed by 2 bases and 1 base, with 9 bases remaining between them. This CDR3 is CATSRSGQSYEQYF. The CDR3 nucleotides read TGTGCCACCAGCAGATCGGGACAATCCTACGAGCAGTACTTC.

The CDR3 protein is CSARDGGDRGMFF. CDR3 nucleotides: TGCAGTGCTAGAGATGGAGGAGACAGGGGAATGTTTTTT. The genes are TRBV20-1 and TRBJ1-4; 8 bases fit TRBD1. The CDR3 spans 13 residues. Unmatched junction bases numbered 9, after V lost 0 bases and J lost 15 bases. Germline CDR1 is DFQATT and CDR2 is SNEGSKA (reference sequence).

V usage is TRBV2 and J usage is TRBJ2-1, with 12 bases matching TRBD2. The CDR3 loop spans 14 amino acids. V was pared by 4 bases and J by 12 bases, with 7 bases of the junction left unmatched. Germline CDR1 reads SNHLY; CDR2 reads FYNNEI. The CDR3 reads CASSVLAGGPGQFF. The CDR3, as DNA: TGTGCCAGCAGTGTGCTAGCGGGGGGGCCGGGGCAGTTCTTC.

This clonotype came up a few times. The gene calls are TRBV7-2 and TRBJ2-7; perhaps TRBD2 as D (5 bases). The V end was cut by 2 bases, the J end by 0 bases, with 11 bases between. Germline V CDR1 and CDR2: SGHTA, FQGNSA. The CDR3 runs 15 residues. CDR3 protein: CASSLLGSASYEQYF. Written as DNA, the CDR3 is TGTGCCAGCAGCTTACTTGGTAGCGCCTCCTACGAGCAGTACTTC.

In its sample, this clonotype was seen many times. This rearrangement joins TRBV7-8 to TRBJ2-1, with 7 bases aligning to TRBD1. Trimming took 0 bases from V and 8 from J; bases not matched to a gene: 4. Germline V lookup: CDR1 SGHVS, CDR2 FQNEAQ. The CDR3 has 14 amino acids. CDR3 DNA: TGTGCCAGCAGCTTAGCAACAGGGGTGGATGAGCAGTTCTTC. Translating gives CASSLATGVDEQFF. The full variable domain, in which reference TRBV7-8 and TRBJ2-1 provide the parts outside the CDR3, is GAGVSQSPRYKVAKRGQDVALRCDPISGHVSLFWYQQALGQGPEFLTYFQNEAQLDKSGLPSDRFFAERPEGSVSTLKIQRTQQEDSAVYLCASSLATGVDEQFFGPGTRLTVL.

The sample holds a few counts of this clonotype. This chain connects TRBV7-6 to TRBJ1-1, with 9 bases matching TRBD1. Germline lookup yields CDR1 SGHVS and CDR2 FNYEAQ. After removal of 5 bases from V and 4 bases from J, the junction contained 5 bases not matched to a gene. This CDR3 comprises 14 residues. CDR3 sequence (DNA): TGTGCCAGCAGCAAACAGGGGGCAGGCACTGAAGCTTTCTTT. This translates into CASSKQGAGTEAFF. Full variable domain (missing parts from reference TRBV7-6 and TRBJ1-1): GAGVSQSPRYKVTKRGQDVALRCDPISGHVSLYWYRQALGQGPEFLTYFNYEAQQDKSGLPNDRFSAERPEGSISTLTIQRTEQRDSAMYRCASSKQGAGTEAFFGQGTRLTVV.